One sample yielded the 20 T cell receptor beta chains listed below, sequenced in a study of T cell responses to AZD1222 COVID-19 vaccine. Some clones are missing from TCRdb's copy, which holds only in-frame ones; the method was immunoSEQ multiplex PCR. The sample contains about 140,000 clones, roughly 90% of which appear only once. The material was peripheral blood, obtained on day 0 of AZD1222 vaccination. These receptors came from an adult in good health.

V is TRBV5-6 and J is TRBJ2-1; 10 nucleotides line up with TRBD2. CDR3 length equals 15 residues. From germline, CDR1 is SGHDT and CDR2 YYEEEE. Losses at the gene ends were 2 bases for V and 2 bases for J; bases not matched to a gene: 1. CDR3 loop: CASSLLAGTYNEQFF. The DNA of the CDR3 is TGTGCCAGCAGCTTACTAGCGGGAACCTACAATGAGCAGTTCTTC.

This chain links TRBV11-3 with TRBJ1-5; D is undetermined. V lost 3 bases to trimming and J lost 7 bases, with 10 bases between them. Germline V gene data show CDR1 as SGHNT and CDR2 as YENEEA. The CDR3 is 13 residues long. The CDR3, as DNA: TGTGCCAGCAGCTTTAACGAGAGGCAGCCCCAGCATTTT. It translates to CASSFNERQPQHF.

V is TRBV3-1 (or the pseudogene TRBV3-2) and J is TRBJ1-4; D call uncertain. Looked up from germline, CDR1 is LGHDT and CDR2 is YNNKEL (reference sequence). CDR3 length equals 15 residues. Trimming removed 1 base from V and 4 bases from J, with 10 bases in between. The CDR3 is CASSQGRLFNEKLFF. CDR3 sequence (DNA): TGTGCCAGCAGCCAAGGACGGCTATTTAATGAAAAACTGTTTTTT.

The rearrangement joins TRBV19 to TRBJ1-1, with D unclear. Germline CDR1 is LNHDA and CDR2 is SQIVND (reference sequence). The V end lost 4 bases, the J end lost 5 bases, and 11 bases lay between the germline ends. CDR3 length equals 13 residues. CDR3 sequence (DNA): TGTGCCAGTAGTAGCTTGTTGGGTACTGAAGCTTTCTTT. Amino acids: CASSSLLGTEAFF.

The CDR3 DNA reads TGTGCCAGTAGCAAGCGGGGCAGCCGGACAAACACTGAAGCTTTCTTT. Protein product: CASSKRGSRTNTEAFF. This chain connects TRBV19 to TRBJ1-1; D might be TRBD1 (5 bases). Germline CDR1 is LNHDA and CDR2 is SQIVND (reference sequence). The V end was cut by 6 bases, the J end by 2 bases, with 19 bases between. There are 16 residues in the CDR3.

V gene TRBV11-2 combines with J gene TRBJ2-1; no reliable D call. The length of the CDR3 is 11 residues. Trimming took 8 bases from V and 4 from J, leaving 6 bases between them. The germline gives CDR1 SGHAT, CDR2 FQNNGV. The CDR3 DNA reads as TGTGCCAGCGCGCGATACAATGAGCAGTTCTTC. It translates to CASARYNEQFF.

The V and J genes are TRBV14 and TRBJ1-3; D is ambiguous. V was pared by 6 bases and J by 4 bases, with 4 bases between. Germline loops: CDR1 SGHDN, CDR2 FVKESK. CDR3 length: 11 residues. This chain's CDR3 is CASRGGNTIYF. CDR3 coding DNA: TGTGCCAGCAGGGGGGGAAACACCATATATTTT.

The V call is TRBV3-1 (or the pseudogene TRBV3-2), the J call TRBJ1-1; unclear D gene. V was pared by 5 bases and J by 7 bases, with 11 bases between. Per germline, CDR1 LGHDT and CDR2 YNNKEL (reference sequence). This CDR3 has 12 amino acids. DNA of the CDR3: TGTGCCAGCAGCAAAGGCTCAAATGAAGCTTTCTTT. This codes for CASSKGSNEAFF.

J is TRBJ1-1 and V is TRBV7-2, with a tentative D call TRBD1 (5 bases). Germline CDR1 SGHTA, CDR2 FQGNSA. V gave up 1 base and J gave up 4 bases, with 10 bases separating them. The CDR3 is 14 amino acids. CDR3 DNA: TGTGCCAGCAGCTTAGTGGGGGGTGTCACTGAAGCTTTCTTT. This gives the protein CASSLVGGVTEAFF.

The J gene is TRBJ1-2, the V gene TRBV6-1, with D perhaps matching TRBD1 (5 bases). Between the trimmed V and J ends, which lost 1 base and 8 bases, there was a span of 11 bases. The CDR3 loop spans 13 amino acids. From germline, CDR1 is MNHNS and CDR2 SASEGT. The CDR3 DNA reads TGTGCCAGCAGTGAAGGGACATGGGGGGGCTACACCTTC. This codes for CASSEGTWGGYTF.

The rearrangement joins TRBV2 to TRBJ2-5, with a weak D call TRBD1 (5 bases). V shed 2 bases and J shed 5 bases, with 6 bases lying between them. This CDR3 comprises 12 residues. CDR1 SNHLY and CDR2 FYNNEI come from the germline V gene. CDR3 sequence: CASSEYRETQYF. DNA of the CDR3: TGTGCCAGCAGTGAATACAGGGAGACCCAGTACTTC.

The chain uses TRBV6-5 and TRBJ1-2; TRBD1 is a possible D gene (5 bases). This CDR3 is built from 11 residues. From germline, CDR1 is MNHEY and CDR2 SVGAGI. Trimming left V 2 bases short and J 8 bases short, with 6 bases between. The CDR3 DNA reads as TGTGCCAGCAGTTACGGGGACGGCTACACCTTC. Its translation: CASSYGDGYTF.

The V gene is TRBV9, the J gene TRBJ2-1; 10 nucleotides align to TRBD2. Germline assignment: CDR1 SGDLS and CDR2 YYNGEE. The CDR3 runs 15 residues. V shed 0 bases, J shed 9 bases, and the junction held 6 bases outside the gene matches. CDR3 bases: TGTGCCAGCAGCGTAGGAGCGGGAGGGCAGGGTGAGCAGTTCTTC. It codes for CASSVGAGGQGEQFF.

The count of this clone is one. The rearrangement joins TRBV7-3 to TRBJ2-3; 7 bases map to TRBD2. The CDR3 covers 15 residues. The ends lost 6 bases at V and 0 bases at J; junction bases unmatched: 6. The V gene's germline CDR1 is SGHTA and CDR2 FQGTGA. CDR3 sequence: CASSSAGISTDTQYF. As DNA, the CDR3 is TGTGCCAGCAGTTCAGCGGGGATTAGCACAGATACGCAGTATTTT.

The chain uses TRBV19 and TRBJ2-2; TRBD1 is a possible D gene (5 bases). Trimming removed 7 bases from V and 1 base from J, with 7 bases in between. Germline V gene lookup returns CDR1 LNHDA and CDR2 SQIVND (reference sequence). The CDR3 is 13 residues long. The CDR3 DNA follows: TGTGCCAGTACGCAGGGGAACACCGGGGAGCTGTTTTTT. Its translation is CASTQGNTGELFF.

The V call is TRBV28, the J call TRBJ1-4; 8 bases match TRBD1. Germline V gene lookup returns CDR1 MDHEN and CDR2 SYDVKM. The CDR3 has 13 residues. V was pared by 8 bases and J by 7 bases, with 6 bases of the junction left unmatched. In DNA, the CDR3 is TGTGCCAGCGGGACAGGTTTTAGTGAAAAACTGTTTTTT. Protein: CASGTGFSEKLFF.

Only one count was recorded for this clone. This sequence joins TRBV20-1 and TRBJ2-1, with a possible D match to TRBD2 (7 bases). This CDR3 comprises 15 residues. CDR1 is DFQATT, CDR2 SNEGSKA, per germline (reference sequence). The germline V and J ends were trimmed by 3 bases and 3 bases, with 15 bases remaining between them. The CDR3 nucleotides are TGCAGTGCTAGTGACCCCGGGGGGCACTACAATGAGCAGTTCTTC. This sequence encodes CSASDPGGHYNEQFF.

The chain combines TRBV11-3 with TRBJ2-5; no clear D gene. The V and J ends lost 3 bases and 1 base respectively, with 3 bases between them. The CDR3 is made up of 12 amino acids. The V gene's germline CDR1 is SGHNT and CDR2 YENEEA. CDR3 nucleotides: TGTGCCAGCAGCTTTTTCCAAGAGACCCAGTACTTC. It translates to CASSFFQETQYF.

The V call is TRBV7-2, the J call TRBJ2-3; 7 nucleotides line up with TRBD2. CDR3 length: 16 amino acids. Germline lookup yields CDR1 SGHTA and CDR2 FQGNSA. The trim removed 5 bases at V and 1 base at J, leaving 9 bases unmatched. Written as DNA, the CDR3 is TGTGCCAGCAGCCCGGGAGGCCGGGGTGGCACAGATACGCAGTATTTT. Protein: CASSPGGRGGTDTQYF.

This CDR3 reads CASSHLRGHTEAFF. The CDR3 nucleotides read TGTGCCAGCAGCCATCTCCGGGGGCACACTGAAGCTTTCTTT. The gene calls are TRBV14 and TRBJ1-1; TRBD1 might be the D (6 bases). The CDR3 covers 14 residues. V dropped 3 bases and J dropped 3 bases, with 11 bases sitting between them. CDR1 and CDR2 (germline): SGHDN, FVKESK.